This record looks at one T cell receptor (beta chain) sequence and its context. Its antigen has not been determined. No per-base quality is available; no much larger clone lies one base away. Whole blood was collected in K2EDTA tubes by collaborating institutions according to the institutions' own protocols. Collaborator samples were shipped for TCRbeta analysis as frozen whole blood, isolated PBMCs, or DNA extracted from either sample type. TCRbeta CDR3 regions were amplified from genomic DNA using the immunoSEQ Assay, a bias-controlled multiplex PCR. Concerning the study's data processing: The number of nucleated cells in each sample was estimated by amplification of reference gene primers within the assay. To quantify the absolute abundance of each unique TCRbeta CDR3 rearrangement, sequence reads were collapsed and filtered. For each sample, productive Simpson clonality was calculated by taking the square root of Simpson's diversity index across productive rearrangements. TCRdb's version of the immuneACCESS table is confined to in-frame rearrangements and falls short of the full clone set. An unresolved V gene accounts for under half of the shortfall where checked; the remainder is of unknown origin. The DNA was the basis for D and trimming; V, J and clone size are from that table. Here the sample has about 190,000 clones; around four fifths occur a single time. The ten largest clones represent about 5.5% of the sample.

This record belongs to a study of blood T cell repertoires in COVID-19 (dated by TCRdb to the early 2020s). In the study overall: The collaborator samples originated in the United States, Italy and Spain and spanned the acute and convalescent phases of COVID-19. Where available, HLA class I and class II types were taken from metadata supplied by the sample provider and were not determined by assay-based typing. The sample metadata nearly always contained a de-identified subject ID, COVID-19 status, age in years and sex. The prospective study material was composed of cDNA or gDNA derived from T cells, B-cell-depleted T cells, or PBMCs. The dataset comprised deeply sampled blood TCRbeta repertoires from subjects exposed to, actively infected with, or recovered from COVID-19. The repertoires were made available in a free public database intended to serve as a resource for research on the immune response to SARS-CoV-2. The samples were drawn from two sources: the first 160 participants of the ongoing ImmuneRACE study, and over 950 subjects contributed by 6 global collaborators.

Study-level results and caveats: How much clinical and demographic metadata was included differed by source and by participant, and the metadata was provided uncurated.

The origin of this receptor is a woman in her 30s with acute or convalescent COVID-19. The sequenced sample was peripheral blood.

The CDR3 here reads CATSRQGAGYTF. The DNA reads as follows: TGTGCCACCAGCCGACAGGGGGCCGGCTACACCTTC. This chain is built from TRBV24-1 and TRBJ1-2; TRBD1 matches 10 bases in the middle. The CDR3 has 12 amino acids, counting the end cysteine and phenylalanine. Left in the record is the CDR3 DNA by itself, 36 bases read in frame from the first base. For CDR1 and CDR2, the germline V gene lists KGHDR and SFDVKD. Relative to germline, V is missing 7 bases and J is missing 8 bases, with 3 bases of the junction outside any gene match.